A single sample gave rise to the 18 T cell receptor beta chains below, sequenced in a study of human T cells and chemical hapten exposure (TCRdb year 2021). The library relied on RACE. TCRdb names NextSeq 500 as the instrument used. TCRdb reprocessed the public reads (quality trimming at Q25 with fastp, clone calling with MiXCR) and kept in-frame beta chains. Each CDR3 protein appears once, grouped with its most common genes and DNA. This sample gives some 84,000 distinct CDR3 sequences in total; 9.5% to 14% of them show up just once. The ten largest clones add up to around 3.6% of the sample. The time point label, read with the paper, signifies: patch test 3, about 24 weeks after DPC sensitization. What this sample's treatment or condition label stands for: therapeutic diphenylcyclopropenone sensitization with weekly scalp DPC. The sequences come from whole blood, collected in connection with sensitization to the hapten diphenylcyclopropenone (DPC). These receptors came from a woman between 45 and 60 years old with alopecia areata. Some clones in this sample may be carry-over from other donors' samples.

This clonotype was seen at least ten times. The CDR3 protein is CASTPGRGRTEAFF. CDR3 coding DNA: TGTGCCAGCACCCCCGGTAGGGGAAGAACTGAAGCTTTCTTT. J is TRBJ1-1 and V is TRBV28; a weak D match, TRBD1 (5 bases). V was clipped by 7 bases and J by 5 bases, with 17 bases between them. Germline V lookup: CDR1 MDHEN, CDR2 SYDVKM. CDR3 length: 14 residues.

This clonotype was seen a handful of times. The chain couples TRBV25-1 to TRBJ2-4, with D possibly being TRBD1 (7 bases). The germline V gene encodes CDR1 MGHDK and CDR2 SYGVNS. Trimming took 5 bases from V and 12 from J, leaving 17 bases between them. This CDR3 comprises 13 residues. CDR3 in DNA: TGTGCCAGCAGTAGGAGGGACAGCAAGTCTCAGTACTTC. Amino acid sequence: CASSRRDSKSQYF.

In its sample, this clonotype was seen many times. This chain links TRBV6-5 with TRBJ2-3; TRBD1 agrees at 7 bases. CDR3 length: 16 amino acids. Germline loops: CDR1 MNHEY, CDR2 SVGAGI. The ends lost 5 bases at V and 2 bases at J; junction bases unmatched: 10. CDR3 residues: CASSPRDRLSTDTQYF. In nucleotides, the CDR3 is TGTGCCAGCAGTCCCCGGGACAGACTTTCCACAGATACGCAGTATTTT.

Many counts were recorded for this clonotype. The gene calls are TRBV7-9 and TRBJ1-1; 11 positions match TRBD1. With V trimmed by 5 bases and J by 4 bases, 6 bases remained unmatched. Germline CDR1 reads SEHNR; CDR2 reads FQNEAQ (reference sequence). CDR3 length: 15 amino acids. CDR3 DNA: TGTGCCAGCAGCCGGACCGGGACAGGGGGCACTGAAGCTTTCTTT. Its translation is CASSRTGTGGTEAFF.

The chain joins TRBV24-1 to TRBJ2-7; D may be TRBD2 (5 bases). The CDR3 is made up of 13 amino acids. Germline V gene lookup returns CDR1 KGHDR and CDR2 SFDVKD. The V gene lost 3 bases and the J gene lost 9 bases, with 14 bases spanning the gap. This CDR3 is CATSDNVEAGQYF. The CDR3 DNA follows: TGTGCCACCAGTGATAATGTGGAGGCAGGGCAGTACTTC.

This clonotype was recorded at least ten times. The chain combines TRBV24-1 with TRBJ1-5; the match to TRBD1 covers 7 bases. V lost 12 bases, J lost 3 bases, and 4 bases stayed unmatched. Germline lookup yields CDR1 KGHDR and CDR2 SFDVKD. The CDR3 runs 12 residues. Here the CDR3 DNA reads TGTGCCTGGGACAGCTTCAATCAGCCCCAGCATTTT. Translation gives CAWDSFNQPQHF.

This clonotype has a count of ten or more. The chain combines TRBV20-1 with TRBJ2-7, with a possible D match to TRBD2 (6 bases). Trimming stripped 6 bases from V and 1 base from J, with 10 bases between. This CDR3 has 12 amino acids. CDR1 and CDR2 (germline): DFQATT, SNEGSKA (reference sequence). Here the CDR3 reads CSAQEGSYEQYF. The CDR3 DNA reads TGCAGTGCCCAGGAGGGGTCCTACGAGCAGTACTTC.

The genes are TRBV7-9 and TRBJ2-1; maybe TRBD2 (6 bases). The CDR3 is 13 amino acids. Trimming cost V 3 bases and J 7 bases, with 10 bases left between them. The V gene's germline CDR1 is SEHNR and CDR2 FQNEAQ (reference sequence). The CDR3 DNA sequence: TGTGCCAGCAGCTTGGGCGGGACGAATGAGCAGTTCTTC. Translating it yields CASSLGGTNEQFF.

This clonotype has a handful of counts. This rearrangement joins TRBV7-3 to TRBJ2-1, with 9 bases matching TRBD2. The CDR3 has 20 residues. V trimming: 5 bases; J trimming: 0 bases; junction bases outside the gene matches: 17. Germline loops: CDR1 SGHTA, CDR2 FQGTGA. The CDR3 is CASSLLPGLASRSSYNEQFF. DNA of the CDR3: TGTGCCAGCAGCCTACTGCCTGGACTAGCGTCTCGCAGCTCCTACAATGAGCAGTTCTTC.

This clonotype came up a few times. The rearrangement links TRBV20-1 to TRBJ2-7; D is possibly TRBD2 (6 bases). Germline lookup yields CDR1 DFQATT and CDR2 SNEGSKA (reference sequence). The V end lost 2 bases, the J end lost 2 bases, and 16 bases lay between the germline ends. The CDR3 has 15 residues. The CDR3, as DNA: TGCAGTGCTAGACTCTACGGGGGAACACCCTACGAGCAGTACTTC. Translated: CSARLYGGTPYEQYF.

With regard to this clonotype: At one of its ends the junction is not consistent with the germline gene, which may arise from a read error. The chain is built from TRBV18 and TRBJ1-1; tentative D call: TRBD1 (5 bases). There are 12 residues in the CDR3. Germline loops: CDR1 KGHSH, CDR2 LQKENI. CDR3 DNA: TGTGCCAGCCCACCAGGGCACACTGAAACTTTCTTT. It yields the protein CASPPGHTETFF.

The sample holds many counts of this clonotype. This sequence joins TRBV7-3 and TRBJ1-1, with no clear D. The germline gives CDR1 SGHTA, CDR2 FQGTGA. The CDR3 contains 13 residues. V shed 1 base and J shed 4 bases, with 7 bases lying between them. The CDR3 loop is CASSLMVSTEAFF. For the CDR3, the DNA is TGTGCCAGCAGCTTAATGGTGAGCACTGAAGCTTTCTTT.

The table lists this clonotype with many counts. V is TRBV6-2 or TRBV6-3 and J is TRBJ2-1, with TRBD2 identical over 13 bases. V shed 7 bases and J 7 bases; nucleotides not matched to a gene: 7. The CDR3 has 15 residues. Germline V CDR1 and CDR2: MNHEY, SVGEGT. The CDR3 region is CASTTSGRASNEQFF. In DNA, the CDR3 is TGTGCCAGCACAACTAGCGGGAGGGCCTCGAATGAGCAGTTCTTC.

There are a few counts of this clonotype. The chain uses TRBV7-3 and TRBJ2-6; 7 bases fit TRBD1. CDR3 size: 19 residues. With V trimmed by 0 bases and J by 4 bases, 12 bases remained unmatched. The germline V gene has CDR1 SGHTA and CDR2 FQGTGA. CDR3 sequence reads: CASSLTESGQLLGANVLTF. DNA of the CDR3: TGTGCCAGCAGCTTAACGGAGTCGGGACAGCTTCTGGGGGCCAACGTCCTGACTTTC.

This clonotype has ten or more counts. CDR3 sequence (DNA): TGTGCCAGCAGCCAGATAAGCACCGGGGAGCTGTTTTTT. It codes for CASSQISTGELFF. This chain connects TRBV14 to TRBJ2-2, with unresolved D. The CDR3 extends over 13 amino acids. V was cut by 3 bases and J by 4 bases, with 6 bases left in between. The germline CDR1 and CDR2 sequences are SGHDN and FVKESK.

The chain uses TRBV20-1 and TRBJ2-1, with 13 bases lining up with TRBD2. With V trimmed by 4 bases and J by 5 bases, 8 bases remained unmatched. Per germline, CDR1 DFQATT and CDR2 SNEGSKA (reference sequence). The CDR3 runs 16 residues. CDR3 sequence reads: CSATRTSGSWDNEQFF. CDR3 nucleotides: TGCAGTGCTACTCGGACTAGCGGGAGCTGGGACAATGAGCAGTTCTTC.

This clonotype was recorded many times. V is TRBV6-5 and J is TRBJ1-3; maybe TRBD1 (5 bases). There are 12 residues in the CDR3. The V gene lost 10 bases and the J gene lost 5 bases, with 12 bases spanning the gap. The V gene's germline CDR1 is MNHEY and CDR2 SVGAGI. The CDR3 DNA reads TGTGCCACCAGGGACGGGCGAAACACCATATATTTT. Amino acid sequence: CATRDGRNTIYF.

V and J are TRBV20-1 and TRBJ1-4; TRBD1 agrees at 10 bases. Germline V gene lookup returns CDR1 DFQATT and CDR2 SNEGSKA (reference sequence). The CDR3 sequence is 14 residues long. Losses at the gene ends were 0 bases for V and 6 bases for J; bases not matched to a gene: 1. This CDR3 reads CSAREGTGDEKLFF. The CDR3 DNA follows: TGCAGTGCTAGAGAGGGGACAGGGGATGAAAAACTGTTTTTT.